The entry below gives a single TCR beta chain sequence along with its context. Its antigen is not known. A clone one base away is much larger, so this may be a read error. Isolation of PBMCs gave at least 6 million cells per sample. These data are taken from a study of blood T cells in healthy people across ages. For the study at large: Every two T cells gave about one barcoded beta molecule via template switching. Points from the study as a whole: Donor CMV status was unknown, possibly confounding expanded clonotype changes.

CDR1 and CDR2 (germline): SGHRS, YFSETQ. V lost 5 bases to trimming and J lost 10 bases; unmatched junction nucleotides: 12. The CDR3 spans 15 residues. A J-beta primer mix and a sample-barcoded 5' primer were used in a second PCR of about 7 to 11 cycles. TCRdb itself ran the 5' RACE reads through MiXCR, one entry per CDR3 protein. The sample shows about 780,000 distinct CDR3 sequences, about 42% of them seen only once. Input material: blood. This receptor was taken from a man older than 75 in good health. This chain links TRBV5-1 with TRBJ2-3; the match to TRBD2 covers 11 bases. CDR3 DNA sequence: TGCGCCAGCAGGAAACTAGCGGGAGAGTCTGATGCGCAGTATTTT. Translating gives CASRKLAGESDAQYF.